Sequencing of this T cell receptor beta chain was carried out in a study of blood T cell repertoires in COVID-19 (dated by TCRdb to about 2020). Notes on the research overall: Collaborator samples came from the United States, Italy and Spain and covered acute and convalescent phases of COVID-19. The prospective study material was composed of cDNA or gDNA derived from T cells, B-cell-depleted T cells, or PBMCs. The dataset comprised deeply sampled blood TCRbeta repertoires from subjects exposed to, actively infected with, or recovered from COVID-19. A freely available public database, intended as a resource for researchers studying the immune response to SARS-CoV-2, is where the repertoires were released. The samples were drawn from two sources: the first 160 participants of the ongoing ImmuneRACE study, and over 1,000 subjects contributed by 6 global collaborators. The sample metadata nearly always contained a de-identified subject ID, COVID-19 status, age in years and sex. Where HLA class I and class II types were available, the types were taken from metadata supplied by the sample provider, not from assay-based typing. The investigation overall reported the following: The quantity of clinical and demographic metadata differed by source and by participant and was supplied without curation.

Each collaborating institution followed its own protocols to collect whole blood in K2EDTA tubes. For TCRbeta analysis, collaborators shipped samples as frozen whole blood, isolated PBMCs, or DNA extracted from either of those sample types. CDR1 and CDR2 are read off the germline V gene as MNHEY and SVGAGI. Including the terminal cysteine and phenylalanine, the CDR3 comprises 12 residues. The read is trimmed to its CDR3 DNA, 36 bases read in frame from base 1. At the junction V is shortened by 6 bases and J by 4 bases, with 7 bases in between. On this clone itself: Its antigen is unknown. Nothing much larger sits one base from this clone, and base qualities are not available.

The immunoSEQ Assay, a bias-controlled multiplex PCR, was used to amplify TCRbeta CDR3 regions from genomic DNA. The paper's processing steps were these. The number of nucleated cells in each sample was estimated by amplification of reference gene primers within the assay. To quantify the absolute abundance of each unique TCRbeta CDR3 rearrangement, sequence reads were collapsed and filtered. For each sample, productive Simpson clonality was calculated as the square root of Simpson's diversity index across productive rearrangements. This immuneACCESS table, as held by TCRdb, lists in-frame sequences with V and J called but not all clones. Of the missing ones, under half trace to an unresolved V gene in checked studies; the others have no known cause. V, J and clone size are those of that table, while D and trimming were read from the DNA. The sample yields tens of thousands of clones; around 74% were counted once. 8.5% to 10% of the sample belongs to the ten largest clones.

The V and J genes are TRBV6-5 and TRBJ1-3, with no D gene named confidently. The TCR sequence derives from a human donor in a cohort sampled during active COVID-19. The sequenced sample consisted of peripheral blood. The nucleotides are TGTGCCAGCAGAGATACAGGAAACACCATATATTTT. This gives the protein CASRDTGNTIYF.